Shown below are 8 T cell receptor beta chains from a single sample sequenced in a study of molecular identifiers for immune sequencing clone quantification. MiXCR, run by TCRdb on the PCR reads, gives a single entry per CDR3 protein. The sample has about 630,000 distinct CDR3 sequences; 25% are singletons. Sequencing was done on a sample of naive CD8+ T cells from blood, with Jurkat cell RNA spiked in. The sample's subset: FACS-sorted CD8+CD4-CCR7+CD45RA+ naive T cells. Source of these receptors: a human donor in good health. Some libraries in this study had Jurkat cell RNA spiked in.

This clonotype was observed a few times. V usage is TRBV12-3 or TRBV12-4 and J usage is TRBJ1-3; D is unresolved. Trimming removed 7 bases at V and 1 base at J, with 14 bases between. The CDR3 contains 15 residues. In DNA, the CDR3 is TGTGCCAGCACCCAAACAGCCTCATCTGGAAACACCATATATTTT. This translates into CASTQTASSGNTIYF.

This clonotype was counted at least ten times. The chain joins TRBV5-1 to TRBJ2-1; 7 bases fit TRBD1. Germline assignment: CDR1 SGHRS and CDR2 YFSETQ. The J segment lost 2 bases and the V segment lost 5 bases, leaving 4 bases of the junction unmatched. The CDR3 sequence is 14 residues long. The CDR3 here is CASSEGATYNEQFF. In DNA, the CDR3 is TGCGCCAGCAGTGAGGGGGCGACCTACAATGAGCAGTTCTTC.

This rearrangement joins TRBV6-6 to TRBJ2-5; D not certain. The V gene lost 2 bases and the J gene lost 5 bases, with 12 bases spanning the gap. CDR1 is MNHNY and CDR2 is SVGAGI in the germline V gene (reference sequence). The CDR3 length is 14 residues. The CDR3 DNA reads as TGTGCCAGCAGTTACCCCGAGGAAGGGGAGACCCAGTACTTC. Translated, it gives CASSYPEEGETQYF.

As to this clonotype: One end of the junction varies from germline; a read error may be responsible. This chain joins TRBV5-3 and TRBJ1-1, with D possibly TRBD1 on 5 matching bases. TRBV5-3 is marked as an open reading frame, function uncertain. CDR3 length equals 14 residues. This CDR3 reads CASSLGVMNTKAFF. The CDR3 nucleotides are TGTGCCAGCAGCTTGGGGGTCATGAACACTAAAGCTTTCTTT.

This clonotype showed up just a few times. Here the CDR3 reads CASSVKSGRVIYEQFF. The CDR3, as DNA: TGTGCCAGCAGTGTCAAAAGCGGGAGGGTTATCTATGAGCAGTTCTTC. V gene TRBV27 combines with J gene TRBJ2-1, with 10 bases that match TRBD2. Germline V gives CDR1 MNHEY, CDR2 SMNVEV (reference sequence). CDR3 length equals 16 residues. Losses at the gene ends were 5 bases for V and 8 bases for J; bases not matched to a gene: 12.

This clonotype was detected only a few times. This chain links TRBV11-2 with TRBJ1-1; tentative D call: TRBD1 (5 bases). V was clipped by 0 bases and J by 3 bases, with 17 bases between them. Germline V CDR1 and CDR2: SGHAT, FQNNGV. CDR3 length equals 17 residues. CDR3 nucleotide sequence: TGTGCCAGCAGCTTAGATCAGTGGACAACTCAATACACTGAAGCTTTCTTT. Translating gives CASSLDQWTTQYTEAFF.

This clonotype occurred a few times. This chain connects TRBV5-3 to TRBJ1-1; no reliable D call. TRBV5-3 is labeled an ORF, and its function is uncertain. The germline V and J ends were trimmed by 8 bases and 6 bases, with 17 bases remaining between them. The CDR3 covers 13 residues. The CDR3, as DNA: TGTGCCAGCGGCTCCAGGCCGGGTGCTGAAGCTTTCTTT. Protein product: CASGSRPGAEAFF.

This clonotype was counted only a few times. V and J are TRBV27 and TRBJ1-3; 7 nucleotides line up with TRBD1. From germline, CDR1 is MNHEY and CDR2 SMNVEV (reference sequence). The V gene end was trimmed by 2 bases and the J gene end by 11 bases; junction bases not matched to a gene: 18. There are 17 residues in the CDR3. This CDR3 is CASSLTGTASALDAIYF. The CDR3 DNA follows: TGTGCCAGCAGTTTAACCGGGACAGCCAGTGCTCTGGACGCCATATATTTT.